The entry below describes one T cell receptor (beta chain). Antigen unknown. This entry is derived from a study of high-grade serous ovarian cancer treatment subgroups. Looking at the study overall: Samples averaged roughly 15,000 reads and some 7,500 unique TCR beta rearrangements.

Using immunoSEQ multiplex PCR, the repertoire was profiled, and TCRdb retains in-frame clones only, with some absent. The repertoire holds about 5,700 clones, with around three quarters as singletons. Tumor samples were obtained before definitive surgery or chemotherapy. This CDR3 comprises 15 residues. V dropped 0 bases and J dropped 6; count of bases not matched to a gene: 4. CDR1 ENHRY and CDR2 SYGVKD come from the germline V gene. Notes on the study in general: Different patients shared almost no repertoire; same-patient tumors shared roughly 0.1 to 0.8. CDR1 and CDR2 were left unanalyzed; analyses focused on CDR3.

Sequenced: tumor tissue. J is TRBJ1-2 and V is TRBV10-3; TRBD1 aligns across 10 bases. The TCR originated in a human donor with high-grade serous ovarian cancer. In DNA form, the CDR3 reads TGTGCCATCAGTGAGTCCGGACAGGGGGAAAATGGCTACACCTTC. Translated: CAISESGQGENGYTF.